This T cell receptor beta chain was observed in a study of T cells in localized non-small cell lung cancer. The germline V and J ends were trimmed by 3 bases and 3 bases, with 14 bases remaining between them. The germline gives CDR1 SGHTA, CDR2 FQGNSA. The CDR3 contains 15 residues. Points on this clone: Its antigen is undetermined.

Assay used: immunoSEQ multiplex PCR; TCRdb lists only in-frame clones, some missing. The sample shows about 31,000 clones, about 89% of them seen only once. Overall study findings and caveats: Uninvolved adjacent lung, not tumor, had the highest T cell clonality. Because only a single region of the tumor was sequenced, heterogeneity remains possible. The appearance of a median approximately 57 of the top 100 tumor clones was seen in adjacent lung.

This TCR derives from a woman aged 35 to 69 with stage I lung adenocarcinoma. The sequenced sample was peripheral blood, obtained before any cancer treatment. This chain uses TRBV7-2 with TRBJ1-2; possibly TRBD1 for D (5 bases). CDR3 bases: TGTGCCAGCAGCTTTCGATCCCAACAGGACTATGGCTACACCTTC. Its translation: CASSFRSQQDYGYTF.